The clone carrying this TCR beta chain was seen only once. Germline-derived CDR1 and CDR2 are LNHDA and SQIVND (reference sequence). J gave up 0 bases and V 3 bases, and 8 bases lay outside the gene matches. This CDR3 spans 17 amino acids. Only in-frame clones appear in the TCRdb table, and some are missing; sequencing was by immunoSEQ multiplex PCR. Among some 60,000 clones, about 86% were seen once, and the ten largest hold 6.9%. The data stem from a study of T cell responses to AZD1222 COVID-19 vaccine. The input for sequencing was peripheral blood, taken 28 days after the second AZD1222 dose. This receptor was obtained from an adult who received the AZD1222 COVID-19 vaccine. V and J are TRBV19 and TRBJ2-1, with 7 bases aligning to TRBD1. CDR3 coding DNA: TGTGCCAGTAGTATGGGGACAGTTACTAGCTCCTACAATGAGCAGTTCTTC. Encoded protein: CASSMGTVTSSYNEQFF.